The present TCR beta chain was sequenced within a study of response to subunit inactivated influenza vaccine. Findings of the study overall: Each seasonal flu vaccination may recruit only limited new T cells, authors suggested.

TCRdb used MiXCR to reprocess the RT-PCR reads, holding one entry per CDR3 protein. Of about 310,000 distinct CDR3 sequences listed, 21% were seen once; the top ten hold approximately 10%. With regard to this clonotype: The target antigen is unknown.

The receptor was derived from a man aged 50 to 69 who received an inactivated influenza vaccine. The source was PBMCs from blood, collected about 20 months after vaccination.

This CDR3 reads CSVGENLNEKLFF. DNA for the CDR3: TGCAGCGTTGGCGAGAACCTTAATGAAAAACTGTTTTTT. J is TRBJ1-4 and V is TRBV29-1; no clear D gene. The CDR3 extends over 13 amino acids. Trimming cost V 4 bases and J 4 bases, with 10 bases left between them. Germline CDR1 SQVTM, CDR2 ANQGSEA.